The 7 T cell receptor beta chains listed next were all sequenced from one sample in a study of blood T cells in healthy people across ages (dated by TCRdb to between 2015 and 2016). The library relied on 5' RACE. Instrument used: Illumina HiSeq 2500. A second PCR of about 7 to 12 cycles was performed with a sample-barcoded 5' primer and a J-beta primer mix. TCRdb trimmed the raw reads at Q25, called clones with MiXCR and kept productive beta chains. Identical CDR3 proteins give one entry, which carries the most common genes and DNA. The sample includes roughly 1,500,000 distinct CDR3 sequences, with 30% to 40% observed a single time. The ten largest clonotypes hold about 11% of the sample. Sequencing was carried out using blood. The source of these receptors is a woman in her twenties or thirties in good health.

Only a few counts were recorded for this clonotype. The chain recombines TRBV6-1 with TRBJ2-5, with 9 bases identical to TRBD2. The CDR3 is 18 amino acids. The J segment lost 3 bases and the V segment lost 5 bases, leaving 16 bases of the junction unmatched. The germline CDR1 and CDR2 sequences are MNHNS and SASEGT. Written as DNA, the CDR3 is TGTGCCAGCAGTCCTCGTGGAGCGGGAGGCCCCAGGAAAGAGACCCAGTACTTC. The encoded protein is CASSPRGAGGPRKETQYF.

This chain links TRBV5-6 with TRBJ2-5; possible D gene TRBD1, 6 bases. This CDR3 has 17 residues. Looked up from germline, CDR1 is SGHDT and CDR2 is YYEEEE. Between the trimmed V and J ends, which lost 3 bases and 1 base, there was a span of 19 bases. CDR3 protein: CASSSIGQSIGQETQYF. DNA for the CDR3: TGTGCCAGCAGCTCCATAGGACAGTCGATAGGCCAAGAGACCCAGTACTTC.

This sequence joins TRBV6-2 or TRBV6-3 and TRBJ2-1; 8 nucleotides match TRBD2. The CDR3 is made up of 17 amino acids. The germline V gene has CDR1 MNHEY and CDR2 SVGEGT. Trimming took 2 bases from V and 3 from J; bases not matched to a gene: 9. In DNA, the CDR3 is TGTGCCAGCAGTTACACGGGGGGGGGACACCTCTACAATGAGCAGTTCTTC. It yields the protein CASSYTGGGHLYNEQFF.

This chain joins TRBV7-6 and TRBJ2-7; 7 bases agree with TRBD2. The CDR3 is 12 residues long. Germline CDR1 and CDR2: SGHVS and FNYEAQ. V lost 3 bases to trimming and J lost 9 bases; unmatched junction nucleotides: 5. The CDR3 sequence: CASSFGGGVQYF. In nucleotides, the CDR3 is TGTGCCAGCAGCTTTGGGGGGGGAGTGCAGTACTTC.

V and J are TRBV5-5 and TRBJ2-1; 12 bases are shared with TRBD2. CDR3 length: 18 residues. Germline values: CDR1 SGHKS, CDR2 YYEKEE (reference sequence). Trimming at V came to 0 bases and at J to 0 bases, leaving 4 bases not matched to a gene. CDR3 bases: TGTGCCAGCAGCTTGGCGTCGGGACTAGCGGGCTCCTACAATGAGCAGTTCTTC. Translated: CASSLASGLAGSYNEQFF.

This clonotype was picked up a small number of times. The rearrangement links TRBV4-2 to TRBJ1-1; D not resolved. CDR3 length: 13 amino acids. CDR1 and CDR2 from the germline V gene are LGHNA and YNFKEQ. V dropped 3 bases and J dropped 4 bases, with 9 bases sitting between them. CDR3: CASSQSAATEAFF. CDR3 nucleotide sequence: TGTGCCAGCAGCCAGTCCGCGGCCACTGAAGCTTTCTTT.

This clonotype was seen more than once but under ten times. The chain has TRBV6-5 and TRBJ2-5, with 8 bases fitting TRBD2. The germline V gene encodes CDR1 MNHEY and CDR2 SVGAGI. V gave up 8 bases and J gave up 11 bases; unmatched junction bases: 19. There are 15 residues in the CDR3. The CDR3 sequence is CASRGGSLTSWEQYF. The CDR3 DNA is TGTGCCAGCCGCGGGGGGTCCCTAACAAGCTGGGAGCAGTACTTC.